This T cell receptor beta chain was recorded in a study of radiotherapy plus CTLA-4 blockade in lung cancer. This clone was picked up one time. The CDR3 has 15 amino acids. Germline V gene data show CDR1 as MDHEN and CDR2 as SYDVKM. V shed 5 bases and J shed 2 bases, with 16 bases lying between them. The table came from immunoSEQ multiplex PCR; TCRdb's copy has only in-frame clones and leaves some out. The sample lists approximately 80,000 clones, roughly four fifths occurring once. The rearrangement joins TRBV28 to TRBJ2-7; tentatively, D is TRBD1 (5 bases). The sequence derives from a human donor with non-small cell lung cancer whose response to radiotherapy plus ipilimumab could not be evaluated. Sequencing used peripheral blood, obtained from a patient treated with radiotherapy plus ipilimumab. Written as DNA, the CDR3 is TGTGCCAGCAGTATCAAGTACAGGCCCCCCTACGAGCAGTACTTC. Amino acids: CASSIKYRPPYEQYF. Combining the CDR3 with reference TRBV28 and TRBJ2-7 gives the whole variable domain DVKVTQSSRYLVKRTGEKVFLECVQDMDHENMFWYRQDPGLGLRLIYFSYDVKMKEKGDIPEGYSVSREKKERFSLILESASTNQTSMYLCASSIKYRPPYEQYFGPGTRLTVT.